The next 9 T cell receptor beta chains were all read from a single sample in a study of blood T cell repertoires in COVID-19. Some clones are missing from TCRdb's copy, which holds only in-frame ones; the method was immunoSEQ multiplex PCR. Among about 160,000 clones, roughly 91% were seen once, and the ten largest hold 3.5% to 5%. What was sequenced was peripheral blood. These receptors came from a woman between 45 and 60 years old with acute or convalescent COVID-19.

This sequence joins TRBV25-1 and TRBJ1-1; TRBD1 matches at 7 bases. The CDR3 is 14 amino acids. The junction had 9 bases not matched to a gene; V was cut back by 6 bases and J by 5 bases. Per germline, CDR1 MGHDK and CDR2 SYGVNS. CDR3: CASRGRQGRTEAFF. The CDR3 nucleotides read TGTGCCAGCAGGGGGAGACAGGGTCGGACTGAAGCTTTCTTT.

The V call is TRBV30, the J call TRBJ1-1; D is perhaps TRBD1 (5 bases). V was shortened by 3 bases and J by 4 bases, with 9 bases between the two germline ends. Germline V gene sequence: CDR1 GTSNPN, CDR2 SVGIG (reference sequence). The CDR3 is made up of 12 amino acids. This chain's CDR3 is CAWRGLSTEAFF. CDR3 coding DNA: TGTGCCTGGAGGGGACTCTCCACTGAAGCTTTCTTT.

CDR3 residues: CASSVQGGNTDTQYF. CDR3 sequence (DNA): TGTGCCAGCAGCGTTCAGGGGGGAAACACAGATACGCAGTATTTT. V usage is TRBV9 and J usage is TRBJ2-3, with a weak D call TRBD1 (7 bases). CDR1 and CDR2 from the germline V gene are SGDLS and YYNGEE. Trimming cost V 2 bases and J 2 bases, with 12 bases left between them. The length of the CDR3 is 15 residues.

The rearrangement uses TRBV9 and TRBJ2-2; 9 positions agree with TRBD1. Germline CDR1 and CDR2: SGDLS and YYNGEE. V trimming: 3 bases; J trimming: 2 bases; junction bases outside the gene matches: 5. This CDR3 region has 16 residues. The CDR3 loop is CASSATGGPNTGELFF. The CDR3 DNA reads as TGTGCCAGCAGCGCGACAGGGGGGCCTAACACCGGGGAGCTGTTTTTT. Full variable domain (outside the CDR3, taken from reference TRBV9 and TRBJ2-2): DSGVTQTPKHLITATGQRVTLRCSPRSGDLSVYWYQQSLDQGLQFLIQYYNGEERAKGNILERFSAQQFPDLHSELNLSSLELGDSALYFCASSATGGPNTGELFFGEGSRLTVL.

The rearrangement links TRBV5-6 to TRBJ2-1, with 7 bases fitting TRBD1. Germline loops: CDR1 SGHDT, CDR2 YYEEEE. The CDR3 length is 16 residues. The junction had 9 bases not matched to a gene; V was cut back by 4 bases and J by 2 bases. The CDR3 loop is CASSALDRLTYNEQFF. The CDR3 bases are TGTGCCAGCAGCGCCTTGGACAGGTTGACCTACAATGAGCAGTTCTTC.

V and J are TRBV5-6 and TRBJ1-2; 8 bases are shared with TRBD1. The CDR3 runs to 14 residues. With V trimmed by 1 base and J by 7 bases, 6 bases remained unmatched. CDR1 is SGHDT, CDR2 YYEEEE, per germline. The CDR3 sequence is CASSLPGQGTGYTF. DNA for the CDR3: TGTGCCAGCAGCTTGCCCGGACAGGGTACTGGCTACACCTTC.

The J gene is TRBJ2-4, the V gene TRBV5-1, with a tentative D call TRBD2 (5 bases). Germline V gene sequence: CDR1 SGHRS, CDR2 YFSETQ. This CDR3 has 16 residues. V was trimmed by 3 bases and J by 6 bases, leaving 19 bases between them. The CDR3 here is CASSSRMTGMGNIQYF. CDR3 bases: TGCGCCAGCAGCTCGCGGATGACGGGGATGGGAAACATTCAGTACTTC.

The J gene is TRBJ2-3, the V gene TRBV10-2; TRBD2 matches at 9 bases. With 8 bases clipped from V and 0 bases from J, the junction kept 12 bases outside the gene matches. Germline CDR1 WSHSY, CDR2 SAAADI. There are 17 residues in the CDR3. CDR3 sequence reads: CASLSLRRGGSTDTQYF. For the CDR3, the DNA is TGCGCCAGCCTGAGCTTGAGGCGGGGGGGTAGCACAGATACGCAGTATTTT.

J is TRBJ1-1 and V is TRBV7-2; 7 nucleotides align to TRBD1. Per germline, CDR1 SGHTA and CDR2 FQGNSA. The V segment lost 5 bases and the J segment 0 bases; nucleotides outside the gene matches: 6. The CDR3 loop spans 15 amino acids. The CDR3 is CASSPTGVVNTEAFF. For the CDR3, the DNA is TGTGCCAGCAGCCCTACAGGGGTGGTGAACACTGAAGCTTTCTTT.